Below, one T cell receptor (beta chain) is given with its context. Produced via immunoSEQ multiplex PCR; TCRdb's table is partial and in-frame only. The sample carries roughly 70,000 clones, around nine tenths recorded once. This sample stems from a study of technical replicates of blood from several donors. The CDR3 totals 12 residues. With 5 bases removed from V and 4 bases from J, the gap between germline ends came to 8 bases. Looked up from germline, CDR1 is SGHTA and CDR2 is FQGNSA. This sequence was found in a human donor in good health. Some clones in this sample may be carry-over from other donors' samples. Material for sequencing was PBMCs. The rearrangement links TRBV7-2 to TRBJ2-5; weak D call: TRBD1 (6 bases). In nucleotides, the CDR3 is TGTGCCAGCAGCAGGGGGAGAGAGACCCAGTACTTC. It is translated as CASSRGRETQYF.